This TCR beta chain was retrieved from a study of shared clonotypes between healthy human individuals. Background on the study: The composition of the donors was a couple of women and a few men aged 18 to 49. Whole-study results and caveats: The study generally estimated greater richness for naive than memory subsets.

Naive CD45RA+ and memory CD45RA-negative subsets were split from CD4+ cells. The authors loaded 200 ng DNA, around 30,000 T cell genomes, into sorted-subset replicate PCRs. Clones were sequenced by immunoSEQ multiplex PCR, and TCRdb holds only the in-frame ones, with some missing. Among around 700,000 clones listed, approximately 79% were seen once. Regarding this clone: Its specificity is unknown.

CDR1 SNHLY and CDR2 FYNNEI come from the germline V gene. V dropped 8 bases and J dropped 0; count of bases not matched to a gene: 6. The length of the CDR3 is 14 residues. The clonotype originates from a woman between 25 and 40 years old in good health. The chain employs TRBV2 and TRBJ1-1; 7 bases match TRBD1. Sequencing input: memory CD4+ T cells sorted from blood. Indicated subset: CD45RA-negative fraction. The CDR3 sequence: CASPGTDLNTEAFF. In nucleotides, the CDR3 is TGTGCCAGCCCGGGGACAGACTTGAACACTGAAGCTTTCTTT.